This entry is about one T cell receptor beta chain. The sample is drawn from a study of shared clonotypes between healthy human individuals. The germline gives CDR1 SNHLY, CDR2 FYNNEI. The CDR3 has 14 residues. V lost 2 bases and J lost 5, with 12 bases in between. Using immunoSEQ multiplex PCR, the repertoire was profiled, and TCRdb retains in-frame clones only, with some absent. The sample lists some 2 million clones, 85% to 95% occurring once. The specimen was naive CD4+ T cells sorted from blood. As for subset: CD45RA+ positively selected. The receptor was isolated from a man in his late teens or twenties in good health. This chain joins TRBV2 and TRBJ1-2; perhaps TRBD1 as D (6 bases). The CDR3 DNA is TGTGCCAGCAGTGAAAGTACAGGGCCATATGGCTACACCTTC. Protein sequence: CASSESTGPYGYTF.